The next 7 T cell receptor beta chains were all read from a single sample in a study of CD4 T cells in relation to SARS-CoV-2 and coronaviruses. Profiled with immunoSEQ multiplex PCR; TCRdb holds only in-frame clones, not every one. This sample has about 56,000 clones; approximately 90% occur once, and the top ten carry approximately 0.4%. Sequencing was done on a sample of naive CD4+ T cells from PBMCs. Subset of the sample: naive CD4+ T cells isolated by negative enrichment. The receptors derive from an adult with COVID-19.

The chain uses TRBV7-2 and TRBJ1-2, with 7 bases aligning to TRBD1. The CDR3 length is 15 residues. The V and J ends lost 4 bases and 0 bases, in that order; junction bases with no gene match: 5. CDR1 and CDR2 (germline): SGHTA, FQGNSA. In nucleotides, the CDR3 is TGTGCCAGCAGCTCGACAGGGTACGCTAACTATGGCTACACCTTC. Translated, it gives CASSSTGYANYGYTF.

The count of this clone is one. The chain recombines TRBV7-2 with TRBJ2-3; D is uncertain. CDR1 is SGHTA and CDR2 is FQGNSA in the germline V gene. The CDR3 length is 15 residues. Trimming removed 1 base from V and 0 bases from J, with 8 bases in between. The CDR3 region has the DNA TGTGCCAGCAGCTTAGTTAGAACCAGCACAGATACGCAGTATTTT. Translated: CASSLVRTSTDTQYF.

The genes are TRBV10-2 and TRBJ1-5, with D possibly TRBD1 on 5 matching bases. V lost 8 bases, J lost 2 bases, and 13 bases lay in between. The CDR3 spans 14 residues. Germline-derived CDR1 and CDR2 are WSHSY and SAAADI. The CDR3 sequence is CASRRGGGNQPQHF. The CDR3 region has the DNA TGCGCCAGCCGGCGGGGCGGCGGCAATCAGCCCCAGCATTTT.

The chain uses TRBV7-3 and TRBJ2-1, with D perhaps given as TRBD1 or TRBD2 (6 bases each). This CDR3 region has 16 residues. CDR1 and CDR2 from the germline V gene are SGHTA and FQGTGA. V dropped 0 bases and J dropped 3 bases, with 12 bases sitting between them. Here the CDR3 reads CASSLTRGRHYNEQFF. In nucleotides, the CDR3 is TGTGCCAGCAGCTTAACTCGGGGGCGGCACTACAATGAGCAGTTCTTC.

CDR3 nucleotides: TGCAGCCTCGCCCTGGGCAGGGTAGGGCGGGAGCAGTTCTTC. Amino acids: CSLALGRVGREQFF. V gene TRBV29-1 combines with J gene TRBJ2-1, with D possibly being TRBD1 (5 bases). CDR3 size: 14 residues. From germline, CDR1 is SQVTM and CDR2 ANQGSEA. Between the trimmed V and J ends, which lost 8 bases and 10 bases, there was a span of 24 bases.

The V and J genes are TRBV7-2 and TRBJ2-4; the D gene is possibly TRBD1 (6 bases). The germline CDR1 and CDR2 sequences are SGHTA and FQGNSA. CDR3 length: 13 residues. Between the trimmed V and J ends, which lost 4 bases and 10 bases, there was a span of 14 bases. Here the CDR3 DNA reads TGTGCCAGCAGCTCGGACCTAGGGGGAATTCAGTACTTC. Translating gives CASSSDLGGIQYF.

The chain links TRBV11-2 to TRBJ1-1, with D perhaps matching TRBD1 (5 bases). Trimming cost V 4 bases and J 4 bases, with 10 bases left between them. The germline CDR1 and CDR2 sequences are SGHAT and FQNNGV. This CDR3 is built from 13 residues. The CDR3 nucleotides read TGTGCCAGCAGCTCCAGGGCTGGCACTGAAGCTTTCTTT. It encodes CASSSRAGTEAFF.